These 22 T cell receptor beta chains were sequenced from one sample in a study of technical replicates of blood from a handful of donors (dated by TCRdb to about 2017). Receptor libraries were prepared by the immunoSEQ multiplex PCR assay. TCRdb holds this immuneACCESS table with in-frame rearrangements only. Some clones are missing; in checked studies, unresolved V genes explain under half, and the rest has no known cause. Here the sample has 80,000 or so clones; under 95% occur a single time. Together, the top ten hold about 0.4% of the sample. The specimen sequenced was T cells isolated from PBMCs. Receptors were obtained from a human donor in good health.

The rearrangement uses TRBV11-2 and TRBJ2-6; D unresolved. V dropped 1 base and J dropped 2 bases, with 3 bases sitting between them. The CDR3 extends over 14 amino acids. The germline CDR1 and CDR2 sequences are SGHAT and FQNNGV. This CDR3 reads CASSLVTGANVLTF. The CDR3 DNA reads TGTGCCAGCAGCTTAGTTACTGGGGCCAACGTCCTGACTTTC.

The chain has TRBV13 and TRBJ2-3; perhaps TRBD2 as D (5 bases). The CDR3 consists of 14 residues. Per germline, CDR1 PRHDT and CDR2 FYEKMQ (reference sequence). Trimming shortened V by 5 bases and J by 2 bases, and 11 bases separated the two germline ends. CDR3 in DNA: TGTGCCAGCAGCGCCAGAGGGAACACAGATACGCAGTATTTT. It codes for CASSARGNTDTQYF.

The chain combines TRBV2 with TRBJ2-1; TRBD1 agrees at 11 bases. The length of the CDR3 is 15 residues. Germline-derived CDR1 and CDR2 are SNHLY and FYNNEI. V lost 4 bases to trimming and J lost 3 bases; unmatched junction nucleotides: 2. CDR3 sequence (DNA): TGTGCCAGCAGTGGGACAGGGGGCTTCTACAATGAGCAGTTCTTC. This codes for CASSGTGGFYNEQFF.

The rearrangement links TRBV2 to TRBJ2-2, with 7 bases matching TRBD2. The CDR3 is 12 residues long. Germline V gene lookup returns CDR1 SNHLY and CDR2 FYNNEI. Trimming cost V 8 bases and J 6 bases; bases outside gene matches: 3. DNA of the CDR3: TGTGCCAGCGGGAGGGCCTCCGGGGAGCTGTTTTTT. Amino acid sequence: CASGRASGELFF.

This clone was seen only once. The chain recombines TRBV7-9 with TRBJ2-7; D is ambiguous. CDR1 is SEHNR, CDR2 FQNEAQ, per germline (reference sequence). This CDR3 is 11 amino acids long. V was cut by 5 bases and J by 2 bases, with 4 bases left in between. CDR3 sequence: CASSPAYEQYF. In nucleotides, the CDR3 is TGTGCCAGCAGCCCCGCCTACGAGCAGTACTTC.

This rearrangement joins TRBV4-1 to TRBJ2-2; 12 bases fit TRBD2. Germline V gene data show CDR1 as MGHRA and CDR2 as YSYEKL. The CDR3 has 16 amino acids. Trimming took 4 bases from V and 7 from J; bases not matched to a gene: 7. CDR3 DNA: TGCGCCAGCAGCCTGAGACTAGCGGGAGAGGGCGGGGAGCTGTTTTTT. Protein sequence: CASSLRLAGEGGELFF.

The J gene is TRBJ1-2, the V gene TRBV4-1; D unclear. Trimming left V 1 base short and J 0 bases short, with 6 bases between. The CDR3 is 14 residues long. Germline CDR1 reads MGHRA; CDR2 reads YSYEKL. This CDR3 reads CASSQVGSNYGYTF. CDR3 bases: TGCGCCAGCAGCCAAGTCGGGTCTAACTATGGCTACACCTTC.

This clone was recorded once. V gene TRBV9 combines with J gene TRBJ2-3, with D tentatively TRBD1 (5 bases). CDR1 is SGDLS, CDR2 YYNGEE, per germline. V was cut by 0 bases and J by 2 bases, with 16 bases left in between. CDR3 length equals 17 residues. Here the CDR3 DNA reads TGTGCCAGCAGCGTAGAGGGGCTTAACGACCCCACAGATACGCAGTATTTT. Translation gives CASSVEGLNDPTDTQYF.

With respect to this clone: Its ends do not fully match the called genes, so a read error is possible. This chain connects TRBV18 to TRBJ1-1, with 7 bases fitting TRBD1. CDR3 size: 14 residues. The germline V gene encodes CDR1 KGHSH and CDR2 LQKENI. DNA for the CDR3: TGTGCCAGCTCTCCACAGGGGCTTCGGACTGAAGCTTTCTTT. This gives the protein CASSPQGLRTEAFF.

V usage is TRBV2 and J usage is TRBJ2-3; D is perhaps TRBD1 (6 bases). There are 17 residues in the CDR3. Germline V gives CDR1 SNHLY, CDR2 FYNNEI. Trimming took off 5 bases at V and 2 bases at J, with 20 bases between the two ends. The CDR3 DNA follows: TGTGCCAGCAGTCCCAGGGGTGTGCGAGAATTCACAGATACGCAGTATTTT. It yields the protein CASSPRGVREFTDTQYF.

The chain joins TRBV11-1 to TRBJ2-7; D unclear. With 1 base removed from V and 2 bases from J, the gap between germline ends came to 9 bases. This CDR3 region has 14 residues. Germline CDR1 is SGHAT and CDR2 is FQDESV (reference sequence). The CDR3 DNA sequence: TGTGCCAGCAGCTTAGTCCTGGAGACCTACGAGCAGTACTTC. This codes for CASSLVLETYEQYF.

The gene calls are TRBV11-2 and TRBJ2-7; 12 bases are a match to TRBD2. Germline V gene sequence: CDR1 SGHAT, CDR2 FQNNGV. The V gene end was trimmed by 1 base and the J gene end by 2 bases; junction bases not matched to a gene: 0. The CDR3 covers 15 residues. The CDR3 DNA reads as TGTGCCAGCAGCTTAGGGACTAGCGGGACCTACGAGCAGTACTTC. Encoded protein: CASSLGTSGTYEQYF.

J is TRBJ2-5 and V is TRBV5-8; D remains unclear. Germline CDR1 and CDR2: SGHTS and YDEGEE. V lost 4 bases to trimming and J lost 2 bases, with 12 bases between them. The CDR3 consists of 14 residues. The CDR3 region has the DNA TGTGCCAGCAGCCACCTACCCGAACAAGAGACCCAGTACTTC. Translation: CASSHLPEQETQYF. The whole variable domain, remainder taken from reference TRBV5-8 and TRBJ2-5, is EAGVTQSPTHLIKTRGQQATLRCSPISGHTSVYWYQQALGLGLQFLLWYDEGEERNRGNFPPRFSGRQFPNYSSELNVNALELEDSALYLCASSHLPEQETQYFGPGTRLLVL.

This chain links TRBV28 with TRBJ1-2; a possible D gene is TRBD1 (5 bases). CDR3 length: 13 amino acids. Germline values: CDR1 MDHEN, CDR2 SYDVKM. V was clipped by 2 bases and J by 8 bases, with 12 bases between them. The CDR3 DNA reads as TGTGCCAGCAGTTTAGGGGGGATTTGGGGCTACACCTTC. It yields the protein CASSLGGIWGYTF.

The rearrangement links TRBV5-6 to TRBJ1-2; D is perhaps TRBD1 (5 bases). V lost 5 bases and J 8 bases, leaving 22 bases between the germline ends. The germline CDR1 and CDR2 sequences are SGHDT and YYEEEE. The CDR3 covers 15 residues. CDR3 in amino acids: CASSPLGGELRGYTF. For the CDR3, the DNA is TGTGCCAGCAGTCCTCTCGGGGGAGAACTAAGGGGCTACACCTTC.

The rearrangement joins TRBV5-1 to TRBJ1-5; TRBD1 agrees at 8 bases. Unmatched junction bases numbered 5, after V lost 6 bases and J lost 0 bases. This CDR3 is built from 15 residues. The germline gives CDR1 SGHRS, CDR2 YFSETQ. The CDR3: CASTDRGYSNQPQHF. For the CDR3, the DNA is TGCGCCAGCACCGACAGGGGATATAGCAATCAGCCCCAGCATTTT.

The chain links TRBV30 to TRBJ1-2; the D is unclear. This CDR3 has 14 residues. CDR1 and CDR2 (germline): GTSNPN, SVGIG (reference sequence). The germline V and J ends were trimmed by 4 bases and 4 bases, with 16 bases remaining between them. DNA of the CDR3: TGTGCCTGGATGCTAGCAGGAGGCGCCTATGGCTACACCTTC. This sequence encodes CAWMLAGGAYGYTF.

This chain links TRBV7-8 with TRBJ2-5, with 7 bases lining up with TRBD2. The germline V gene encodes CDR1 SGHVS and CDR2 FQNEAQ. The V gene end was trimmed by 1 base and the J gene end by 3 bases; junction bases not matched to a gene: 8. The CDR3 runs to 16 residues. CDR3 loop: CASSLVGGRRKETQYF. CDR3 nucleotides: TGTGCCAGCAGCTTAGTCGGGGGGAGACGTAAAGAGACCCAGTACTTC.

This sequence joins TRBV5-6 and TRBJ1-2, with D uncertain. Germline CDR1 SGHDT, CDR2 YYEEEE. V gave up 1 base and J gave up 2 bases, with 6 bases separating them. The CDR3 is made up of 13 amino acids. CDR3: CASSLPVNYGYTF. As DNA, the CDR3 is TGTGCCAGCAGCTTGCCAGTGAACTATGGCTACACCTTC.

This chain's CDR3 is CASSGTTSSYEQYF. The CDR3 DNA reads as TGTGCCAGTAGTGGGACAACGAGCTCCTACGAGCAGTACTTC. The rearrangement links TRBV19 to TRBJ2-7; maybe TRBD1 (6 bases). This CDR3 has 14 residues. Germline V gives CDR1 LNHDA, CDR2 SQIVND (reference sequence). V was cut by 5 bases and J by 0 bases, with 11 bases left in between. Full variable domain (rest looked up from reference TRBV19 and TRBJ2-7): DGGITQSPKYLFRKEGQNVTLSCEQNLNHDAMYWYRQDPGQGLRLIYYSQIVNDFQKGDIAEGYSVSREKKESFPLTVTSAQKNPTAFYLCASSGTTSSYEQYFGPGTRLTVT.

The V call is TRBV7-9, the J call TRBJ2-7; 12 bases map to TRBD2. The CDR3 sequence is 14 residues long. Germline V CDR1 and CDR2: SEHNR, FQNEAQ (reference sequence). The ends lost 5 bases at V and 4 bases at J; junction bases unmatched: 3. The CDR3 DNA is TGTGCCAGCAGCAAGACTAGCGGGAGTTACGAGCAGTACTTC. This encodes CASSKTSGSYEQYF.

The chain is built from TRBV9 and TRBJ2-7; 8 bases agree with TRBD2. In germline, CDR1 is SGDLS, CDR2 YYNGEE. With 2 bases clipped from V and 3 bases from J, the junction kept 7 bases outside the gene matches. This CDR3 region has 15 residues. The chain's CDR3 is CASSVSSGTSYEQYF. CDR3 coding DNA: TGTGCCAGCAGCGTGAGTAGTGGGACTAGCTACGAGCAGTACTTC.